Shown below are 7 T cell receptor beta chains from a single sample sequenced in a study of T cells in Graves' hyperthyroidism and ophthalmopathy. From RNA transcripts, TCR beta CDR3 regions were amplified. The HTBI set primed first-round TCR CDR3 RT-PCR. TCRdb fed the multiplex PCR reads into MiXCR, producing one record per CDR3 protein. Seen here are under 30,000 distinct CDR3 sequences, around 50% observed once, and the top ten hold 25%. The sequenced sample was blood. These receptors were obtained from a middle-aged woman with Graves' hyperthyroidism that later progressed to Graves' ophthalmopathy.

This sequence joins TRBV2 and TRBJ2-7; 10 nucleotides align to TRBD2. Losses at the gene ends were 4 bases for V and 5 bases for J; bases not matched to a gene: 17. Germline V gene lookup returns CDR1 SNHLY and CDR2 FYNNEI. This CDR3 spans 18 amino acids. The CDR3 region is CASSVGLAGAESVHEQYF. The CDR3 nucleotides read TGTGCCAGCAGTGTCGGGCTAGCGGGGGCAGAATCAGTCCACGAGCAGTACTTC. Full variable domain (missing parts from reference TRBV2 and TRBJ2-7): EPEVTQTPSHQVTQMGQEVILRCVPISNHLYFYWYRQILGQKVEFLVSFYNNEISEKSEIFDDQFSVERPDGSNFTLKIRSTKLEDSAMYFCASSVGLAGAESVHEQYFGPGTRLTVT.

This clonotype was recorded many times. CDR3 sequence reads: CSAREGGGAPNEQFF. CDR3 in DNA: TGCAGTGCTAGAGAGGGGGGAGGGGCCCCGAATGAGCAGTTCTTC. The chain carries TRBV20-1 and TRBJ2-1; 7 bases map to TRBD2. Germline V gene data show CDR1 as DFQATT and CDR2 as SNEGSKA (reference sequence). This CDR3 has 15 residues. V lost 0 bases and J lost 7; bases outside the gene matches: 9.

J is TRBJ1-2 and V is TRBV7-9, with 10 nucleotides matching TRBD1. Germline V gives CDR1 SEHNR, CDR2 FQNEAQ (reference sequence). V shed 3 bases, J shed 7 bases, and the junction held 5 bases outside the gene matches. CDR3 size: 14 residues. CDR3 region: CASSLGQGLGGYTF. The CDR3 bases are TGTGCCAGCAGCTTGGGACAGGGGTTGGGTGGCTACACCTTC.

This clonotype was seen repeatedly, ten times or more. This CDR3 is CASKVSGRDLYEQYF. CDR3 coding DNA: TGTGCCAGCAAGGTGAGCGGGCGGGACCTCTACGAGCAGTACTTC. The rearrangement uses TRBV28 and TRBJ2-7, with D perhaps TRBD2 (6 bases). The CDR3 totals 15 residues. Trimming removed 7 bases at V and 3 bases at J, with 19 bases between. The V gene's germline CDR1 is MDHEN and CDR2 SYDVKM.

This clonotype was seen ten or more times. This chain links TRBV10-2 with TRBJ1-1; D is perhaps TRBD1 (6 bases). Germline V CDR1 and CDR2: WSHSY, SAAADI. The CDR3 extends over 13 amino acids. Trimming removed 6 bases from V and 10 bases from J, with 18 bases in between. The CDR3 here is CASSETGTRGAFF. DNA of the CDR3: TGCGCCAGCAGCGAAACCGGGACAAGGGGAGCTTTCTTT.

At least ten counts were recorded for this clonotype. Written as DNA, the CDR3 is TGTGCCAGCTCAACCCGTTACGATGGCTACACCTTC. It translates to CASSTRYDGYTF. The rearrangement uses TRBV18 and TRBJ1-2; D unresolved. Trimming removed 5 bases at V and 6 bases at J, with 10 bases between. Germline V CDR1 and CDR2: KGHSH, LQKENI. The CDR3 has 12 amino acids.

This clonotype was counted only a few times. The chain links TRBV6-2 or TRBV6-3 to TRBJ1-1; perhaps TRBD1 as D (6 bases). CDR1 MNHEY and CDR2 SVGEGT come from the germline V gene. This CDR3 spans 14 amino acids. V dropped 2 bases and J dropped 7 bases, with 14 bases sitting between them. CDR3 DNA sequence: TGTGCCAGCAGTTACGACAGGAATGGGGGTGAAGCTTTCTTT. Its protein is CASSYDRNGGEAFF.